The 14 T cell receptor beta chains below were found in one sample sequenced in a study of CD8+ T cells in alopecia areata. Sequencing relied on a cDNA template that was reverse transcribed from extracted RNA. Sequencing used immunoSEQ multiplex PCR; TCRdb keeps in-frame clones, though not all of them. The sample gives some 180,000 clones, 53% of which show up once; 11% is in the top ten. The treatment: oral pan-JAK inhibitor, 5-10 mg twice daily. The sequences come from CD8+ T cells sorted from blood, collected at week 24, from a patient treated with tofacitinib. These receptors all stem from a human donor with alopecia areata.

The genes are TRBV7-9 and TRBJ2-3; no firm D call. The CDR3 extends over 12 amino acids. CDR1 is SEHNR and CDR2 is FQNEAQ in the germline V gene (reference sequence). V gave up 6 bases and J gave up 6 bases, with 10 bases separating them. DNA of the CDR3: TGTGCCAGCAGAACCACAACTGATACGCAGTATTTT. Amino acids: CASRTTTDTQYF.

The rearrangement uses TRBV7-2 and TRBJ1-1; perhaps TRBD1 as D (5 bases). V lost 4 bases, J lost 6 bases, and 15 bases lay in between. The V gene's germline CDR1 is SGHTA and CDR2 FQGNSA. The CDR3 is 14 residues long. CDR3: CASSSLTVGAEAFF. The CDR3 DNA reads TGTGCCAGCAGCTCCCTGACAGTTGGGGCTGAAGCTTTCTTT.

The rearrangement links TRBV19 to TRBJ1-1; 8 nucleotides line up with TRBD1. The germline CDR1 and CDR2 sequences are LNHDA and SQIVND (reference sequence). The CDR3 contains 14 residues. The trim removed 7 bases at V and 5 bases at J, leaving 9 bases unmatched. The CDR3: CASTFRTGPTEAFF. The CDR3, as DNA: TGTGCCAGTACCTTTCGGACAGGGCCGACTGAAGCTTTCTTT.

This sequence joins TRBV6-1 and TRBJ1-5; no reliable D call. V lost 7 bases, J lost 6 bases, and 13 bases lay in between. CDR1 is MNHNS, CDR2 SASEGT, per germline. The CDR3 covers 13 residues. The CDR3 DNA follows: TGTGCCAGCACTATAGGAGGAGTTCAGCCCCAGCATTTT. It translates to CASTIGGVQPQHF.

This chain connects TRBV13 to TRBJ2-6; D gene unclear. The CDR3 has 16 amino acids. Trimming stripped 4 bases from V and 2 bases from J, with 12 bases between. Per the germline V gene, CDR1 is PRHDT and CDR2 is FYEKMQ (reference sequence). The CDR3 region has the DNA TGTGCCAGCAGCTCATACCCGAATCCTGGGGCCAACGTCCTGACTTTC. It specifies CASSSYPNPGANVLTF.

This clone was seen only a few times. The V and J genes are TRBV19 and TRBJ1-2; 9 bases align to TRBD1. CDR1 LNHDA and CDR2 SQIVND come from the germline V gene (reference sequence). The CDR3 spans 13 residues. Losses at the gene ends were 3 bases for V and 6 bases for J; bases not matched to a gene: 2. The CDR3 nucleotides read TGTGCCAGTAGTATGGGACAGGGCGATGGCTACACCTTC. It is translated as CASSMGQGDGYTF.

V is TRBV29-1 and J is TRBJ1-1; D gene ambiguous. Germline CDR1 reads SQVTM; CDR2 reads ANQGSEA. The CDR3 has 13 residues. V lost 7 bases and J 0 bases, leaving 12 bases between the germline ends. The CDR3 loop is CSGIGRMNTEAFF. CDR3 DNA sequence: TGCAGCGGAATCGGACGTATGAACACTGAAGCTTTCTTT.

There are a few counts of this clone. V gene TRBV13 combines with J gene TRBJ1-2; unclear D gene. The length of the CDR3 is 12 residues. Germline values: CDR1 PRHDT, CDR2 FYEKMQ (reference sequence). Deletions cut 6 bases from V and 2 bases from J, with 7 bases between. The CDR3 region is CASSGRNYGYTF. CDR3 coding DNA: TGTGCCAGCAGTGGCAGGAACTATGGCTACACCTTC.

The chain has TRBV28 and TRBJ2-5; possibly TRBD2 for D (6 bases). Germline loops: CDR1 MDHEN, CDR2 SYDVKM. The V gene lost 7 bases and the J gene lost 1 base, with 10 bases spanning the gap. This CDR3 spans 13 amino acids. The chain's CDR3 is CASTRGLQETQYF. The CDR3 nucleotides read TGTGCCAGCACAAGGGGACTCCAAGAGACCCAGTACTTC.

The chain links TRBV2 to TRBJ2-7; tentative D call: TRBD1 (6 bases). The CDR3 runs to 13 residues. With 5 bases removed from V and 2 bases from J, the gap between germline ends came to 10 bases. Germline V gene data show CDR1 as SNHLY and CDR2 as FYNNEI. The CDR3 bases are TGTGCCAGCAGTACAGGACAGACCTACGAGCAGTACTTC. Translation gives CASSTGQTYEQYF.

This chain connects TRBV11-2 to TRBJ2-3, with unresolved D. Germline CDR1 and CDR2: SGHAT and FQNNGV. This CDR3 is 13 amino acids long. Trimming stripped 4 bases from V and 0 bases from J, with 5 bases between. The CDR3 here is CASSYRSTDTQYF. DNA for the CDR3: TGTGCCAGCAGCTACCGGAGCACAGATACGCAGTATTTT.

There are many counts of this clone. The rearrangement uses TRBV19 and TRBJ2-7; tentative D call: TRBD2 (6 bases). The CDR3 loop spans 15 amino acids. Germline V gene sequence: CDR1 LNHDA, CDR2 SQIVND (reference sequence). The V gene lost 4 bases and the J gene lost 0 bases, with 13 bases spanning the gap. The CDR3 nucleotides read TGTGCCAGTAGTACCCTTGAGGGACTCTCCTACGAGCAGTACTTC. Amino acid sequence: CASSTLEGLSYEQYF.

V usage is TRBV7-9 and J usage is TRBJ1-2; 7 bases fit TRBD1. Trimming cost V 6 bases and J 4 bases; bases outside gene matches: 2. The germline V gene has CDR1 SEHNR and CDR2 FQNEAQ (reference sequence). This CDR3 has 12 residues. CDR3: CASSGTAYGYTF. The CDR3 DNA reads TGTGCCAGCAGTGGGACAGCCTATGGCTACACCTTC.

The chain couples TRBV7-9 to TRBJ1-2; no clear D. The CDR3 runs 13 residues. V was cut by 1 base and J by 2 bases, with 5 bases left in between. CDR1 is SEHNR and CDR2 is FQNEAQ in the germline V gene (reference sequence). CDR3 in DNA: TGTGCCAGCAGCTTAGGGGAGAACTATGGCTACACCTTC. Its translation: CASSLGENYGYTF.